This is a list of T cell receptor beta chains from one sample in a study of naive and memory T cell subsets. TCRdb redid the calling of the UMI-ligation and nested PCR reads with MiXCR, one entry per CDR3 protein. Of about 120,000 distinct CDR3 sequences in the sample, 35% to 45% were seen once. Sequencing was done on a sample of central memory CD4+ T cells from blood. These receptors were taken from a human donor in good health. The CDR3 runs from the conserved cysteine through the conserved F or W. D genes are given only for firm matches. Part of the rows lack a size; the others show once, few, many or a class for expanded clones.

d_call: TRBD2; cdr3_length: 13; v_call: TRBV29-1; clone_size: .; j_call: TRBJ2-3; cdr3_nt: TGCAGCGTCACTAGCGGGAGTTGGGATACGCAGTATTTT; cdr3_aa: CSVTSGSWDTQYF
d_call: TRBD2; cdr3_length: 17; v_call: TRBV11-2; clone_size: .; j_call: TRBJ2-1; cdr3_nt: TGTGCCAGCAGCTCACTTAGAGCGGGAGGGCCGACGAATGAGCAGTTCTTC; cdr3_aa: CASSSLRAGGPTNEQFF
d_call: .; cdr3_length: 15; v_call: TRBV6-5; clone_size: .; j_call: TRBJ2-1; cdr3_nt: TGTGCCAGCAGTTACGGATCCCCGAGAGGGAATGAGCAGTTCTTC; cdr3_aa: CASSYGSPRGNEQFF
d_call: .; cdr3_length: 16; v_call: TRBV19; clone_size: .; j_call: TRBJ2-5; cdr3_nt: TGTGCCAGTAGTTCAGGACATGGCAGGATCCGAGAGACCCAGTACTTC; cdr3_aa: CASSSGHGRIRETQYF
d_call: TRBD2; cdr3_length: 20; v_call: TRBV28; clone_size: .; j_call: TRBJ2-1; cdr3_nt: TGTGCCAGCAGCCCCTTTGCCTTCCGCGGGACTAGCGTACGATACAATGAGCAGTTCTTC; cdr3_aa: CASSPFAFRGTSVRYNEQFF
d_call: .; cdr3_length: 15; v_call: TRBV5-6; clone_size: few; j_call: TRBJ1-1; cdr3_nt: TGTGCCAGCAGCCTGGCTCAGGGGAGTTTCGCTGAAGCTTTCTTT; cdr3_aa: CASSLAQGSFAEAFF
d_call: .; cdr3_length: 15; v_call: TRBV6-1; clone_size: .; j_call: TRBJ2-1; cdr3_nt: TGTGCCAGCATTACTATAGCTAGCTCCTACAATGAGCAGTTCTTC; cdr3_aa: CASITIASSYNEQFF
d_call: .; cdr3_length: 14; v_call: TRBV3-1; clone_size: .; j_call: TRBJ2-2; cdr3_nt: TGTGCCAGCAGCCTACGGGCGAACACCGGGGAGCTGTTTTTT; cdr3_aa: CASSLRANTGELFF
d_call: TRBD1; cdr3_length: 13; v_call: TRBV20-1; clone_size: few; j_call: TRBJ1-2; cdr3_nt: TGCAGTGCTCCGGACAGGGGCAACTATGGCTACACCTTC; cdr3_aa: CSAPDRGNYGYTF
d_call: .; cdr3_length: 13; v_call: TRBV14; clone_size: .; j_call: TRBJ2-2; cdr3_nt: TGTGCCAGCAACCGGGCCAACACCGGGGAGCTGTTTTTT; cdr3_aa: CASNRANTGELFF
d_call: TRBD2; cdr3_length: 18; v_call: TRBV7-2; clone_size: .; j_call: TRBJ2-3; cdr3_nt: TGTGCCAGCAGCTTAAGGCCGGGAGGCCGAGGGTACACAGATACGCAGTATTTT; cdr3_aa: CASSLRPGGRGYTDTQYF
d_call: TRBD1; cdr3_length: 15; v_call: TRBV5-1; clone_size: .; j_call: TRBJ2-3; cdr3_nt: TGCGCCAGCAGCATGGACAGGGGGTATAGAGATACGCAGTATTTT; cdr3_aa: CASSMDRGYRDTQYF
d_call: .; cdr3_length: 12; v_call: TRBV10-2; clone_size: .; j_call: TRBJ2-7; cdr3_nt: TGCGCCAGCAGCGAGACAGGTAACGAGCAGTACTTC; cdr3_aa: CASSETGNEQYF